The sequence of this TCR beta chain was determined in a study of T cells in Graves' hyperthyroidism and ophthalmopathy. Using RNA transcripts as the source, TCR beta CDR3 regions were amplified. First-round RT-PCR targeting the TCR CDR3 was performed with the HTBI primer set. TCRdb used MiXCR to reprocess the multiplex PCR reads, holding one entry per CDR3 protein. Among about 720,000 distinct CDR3 sequences listed, roughly a sixth were seen once. The sequencing input was blood. This receptor was taken from a woman between 50 and 59 years old with Graves' hyperthyroidism that later progressed to Graves' ophthalmopathy.

CDR3 in DNA: TGCAGTGCTAAAGGGTACTTTAGCGGGGACTCCTACAATGAGCAGTTCTTC. Its translation: CSAKGYFSGDSYNEQFF. This chain connects TRBV20-1 to TRBJ2-1; 8 bases match TRBD2. V dropped 4 bases and J dropped 0; count of bases not matched to a gene: 11. Germline-derived CDR1 and CDR2 are DFQATT and SNEGSKA (reference sequence). This CDR3 is built from 17 residues.